These 14 T cell receptor beta chains originate from one sample sequenced in a study of T cell changes during pregnancy in multiple sclerosis. Clones were sequenced by immunoSEQ multiplex PCR, and TCRdb holds only the in-frame ones, with some missing. Of 40,000 to 45,000 clones listed, approximately 89% are singletons. Specimen: CD4+ T cells from peripheral blood mononuclear cells, collected in the first trimester of pregnancy. These receptor sequences come from a female donor with multiple sclerosis, enrolled in a pregnancy study.

This chain joins TRBV5-6 and TRBJ1-3, with a weak D call TRBD1 (5 bases). Trimming left V 3 bases short and J 0 bases short, with 13 bases between. Germline lookup yields CDR1 SGHDT and CDR2 YYEEEE. The CDR3 runs 16 residues. The CDR3, as DNA: TGTGCCAGCAGCTATTTACAGGATCTCTCTGGAAACACCATATATTTT. Protein: CASSYLQDLSGNTIYF.

The chain combines TRBV5-6 with TRBJ1-2, with D hard to call. V gave up 1 base and J gave up 3 bases, with 10 bases separating them. Germline CDR1 reads SGHDT; CDR2 reads YYEEEE. The length of the CDR3 is 14 residues. This CDR3 reads CASSLTLRDYGYTF. Here the CDR3 DNA reads TGTGCCAGCAGCTTGACCCTGAGGGACTATGGCTACACCTTC.

The V gene is TRBV7-6, the J gene TRBJ1-5, with D tentatively TRBD1 (6 bases). Trimming pared 5 bases from V and 5 bases from J, leaving 13 bases between. The CDR3 runs to 14 residues. CDR1 SGHVS and CDR2 FNYEAQ come from the germline V gene. DNA of the CDR3: TGTGCCAGCAGCCAAAGGGCAGGGGATCAGCCCCAGCATTTT. Translating gives CASSQRAGDQPQHF.

CDR3 bases: TGCGCCAGCACACTAACAGGGGAGAGCACTGAAGCTTTCTTT. Translating it yields CASTLTGESTEAFF. The chain couples TRBV5-1 to TRBJ1-1, with 7 bases identical to TRBD1. The CDR3 is 14 residues long. The V segment lost 6 bases and the J segment 4 bases; nucleotides outside the gene matches: 9. Germline CDR1 reads SGHRS; CDR2 reads YFSETQ.

This clone is medium-sized. The chain carries TRBV5-1 and TRBJ2-7, with D perhaps matching TRBD1 (5 bases). CDR1 and CDR2 from the germline V gene are SGHRS and YFSETQ. Trimming took 5 bases from V and 1 from J, leaving 13 bases between them. The CDR3 totals 14 residues. CDR3 sequence (DNA): TGCGCCAGCAGGCCCTCAGGGTTGTCCTACGAGCAGTACTTC. Translation: CASRPSGLSYEQYF.

The chain has TRBV5-1 and TRBJ1-4; D unclear. The ends were cut back, 1 base at V and 0 bases at J, with 4 bases in the middle. Germline CDR1 reads SGHRS; CDR2 reads YFSETQ. The CDR3 is 14 amino acids. CDR3 residues: CASSLLSTNEKLFF. The CDR3 bases are TGCGCCAGCAGCTTGCTGTCAACTAATGAAAAACTGTTTTTT.

The chain couples TRBV4-2 to TRBJ1-1, with D possibly TRBD1 on 6 matching bases. With 0 bases removed from V and 0 bases from J, the gap between germline ends came to 11 bases. From germline, CDR1 is LGHNA and CDR2 YNFKEQ. CDR3 length equals 16 residues. The CDR3 bases are TGTGCCAGCAGCCAAGATTGGGGGCTTTTGAACACTGAAGCTTTCTTT. It codes for CASSQDWGLLNTEAFF.

This CDR3 is CASWTGGGSYEQYF. The DNA of the CDR3 is TGTGCCAGCTGGACAGGGGGCGGTAGTTACGAGCAGTACTTC. This chain connects TRBV18 to TRBJ2-7; 11 nucleotides agree with TRBD1. With V trimmed by 7 bases and J by 4 bases, 6 bases remained unmatched. The CDR3 covers 14 residues. Germline V CDR1 and CDR2: KGHSH, LQKENI.

The chain couples TRBV19 to TRBJ1-2, with 8 bases that match TRBD1. CDR1 is LNHDA and CDR2 is SQIVND in the germline V gene (reference sequence). V gave up 9 bases and J gave up 0 bases; unmatched junction bases: 9. This CDR3 comprises 15 residues. The CDR3 nucleotides are TGTGCCAGCTACTTCCAGGGGGCCGCTAACTATGGCTACACCTTC. Residues: CASYFQGAANYGYTF.

J is TRBJ2-7 and V is TRBV18; possibly TRBD1 for D (6 bases). The CDR3 spans 16 residues. V lost 0 bases and J lost 5, with 17 bases in between. Looked up from germline, CDR1 is KGHSH and CDR2 is LQKENI. The CDR3 sequence is CASSPPNSQGIDEQYF. Here the CDR3 DNA reads TGTGCCAGCTCACCACCCAATTCCCAGGGGATCGACGAGCAGTACTTC.

The CDR3 DNA reads TGTGCCAGCATTACCCCAGGGGCGGGTGGCTACACCTTC. This gives the protein CASITPGAGGYTF. V gene TRBV28 combines with J gene TRBJ1-2, with a possible D match to TRBD1 (6 bases). There are 13 residues in the CDR3. V was shortened by 7 bases and J by 7 bases, with 16 bases between the two germline ends. Germline values: CDR1 MDHEN, CDR2 SYDVKM.

The chain recombines TRBV28 with TRBJ2-3, with a tentative D call TRBD2 (6 bases). Germline V CDR1 and CDR2: MDHEN, SYDVKM. The CDR3 is 14 residues long. Trimming removed 6 bases from V and 4 bases from J, with 14 bases in between. CDR3 coding DNA: TGTGCCAGCAGGGGGCCTGGGGGGTCAGATACGCAGTATTTT. It codes for CASRGPGGSDTQYF.

This chain joins TRBV5-4 and TRBJ1-2, with D possibly being TRBD1 (6 bases). The CDR3 is 13 amino acids. CDR1 is SGHNT and CDR2 is YYREEE in the germline V gene (reference sequence). The V and J ends lost 1 base and 8 bases respectively, with 12 bases between them. The CDR3 protein is CASSLTRDKGYTF. The CDR3, as DNA: TGTGCCAGCAGCTTGACTCGGGACAAAGGCTACACCTTC.

Written as DNA, the CDR3 is TGTGCCAGCAGCGCCAGACAGTACACTGAAGCTTTCTTT. It encodes CASSARQYTEAFF. The V call is TRBV11-2, the J call TRBJ1-1, with D possibly TRBD1 on 5 matching bases. CDR3 length: 13 amino acids. Germline assignment: CDR1 SGHAT and CDR2 FQNNGV. Trimming left V 5 bases short and J 3 bases short, with 10 bases between.